Below, 31 T cell receptor beta chains from the same sample are listed, as sequenced in a study of cytomegalovirus exposure and HLA in healthy donors. PCR involved 60 Vbeta and 13 Jbeta primers. This table comes from immunoSEQ multiplex PCR, and its TCRdb copy is limited to in-frame clones, with some not included. Here the sample spans a few hundred thousand clones, about four fifths being singletons. Input material: PBMCs. The source of these receptors is a woman between 50 and 59 years old in good health and CMV-seropositive.

V usage is TRBV23-1 and J usage is TRBJ1-6; D not resolved. TRBV23-1 is recorded as an ORF, its role being uncertain. CDR3 length equals 13 residues. V lost 6 bases to trimming and J lost 10 bases, with 13 bases between them. The CDR3 sequence is CASRTKRASPLHF. The CDR3 bases are TGCGCCAGCAGAACCAAGCGCGCATCACCCCTCCACTTT.

The V call is TRBV4-1, the J call TRBJ1-4; weak D call: TRBD1 (5 bases). Germline CDR1 is MGHRA and CDR2 is YSYEKL. The CDR3 spans 15 residues. The ends were cut back, 1 base at V and 4 bases at J, with 10 bases in the middle. Here the CDR3 reads CASSQVGGLNEKLFF. In DNA form, the CDR3 reads TGCGCCAGCAGCCAAGTTGGGGGACTTAATGAAAAACTGTTTTTT.

The CDR3 DNA sequence: TGTGCCAGCAGTTACGATGGGGAGCGGAATGAAAAACTGTTTTTT. Protein product: CASSYDGERNEKLFF. The V and J genes are TRBV6-6 and TRBJ1-4; no clear D. There are 15 residues in the CDR3. The germline V gene encodes CDR1 MNHNY and CDR2 SVGAGI (reference sequence). V lost 2 bases and J 5 bases, leaving 12 bases between the germline ends.

The CDR3 sequence: CASSSQGTKLFF. CDR3 DNA: TGTGCCAGCAGCTCACAGGGAACGAAACTGTTTTTT. The chain has TRBV11-2 and TRBJ1-4, with D perhaps matching TRBD1 (6 bases). From germline, CDR1 is SGHAT and CDR2 FQNNGV. V dropped 4 bases and J dropped 11 bases, with 11 bases sitting between them. The CDR3 covers 12 residues. The full variable domain, in which reference TRBV11-2 and TRBJ1-4 provide the parts outside the CDR3, is EAGVAQSPRYKIIEKRQSVAFWCNPISGHATLYWYQQILGQGPKLLIQFQNNGVVDDSQLPKDRFSAERLKGVDSTLKIQPAKLEDSAVYLCASSSQGTKLFFGSGTQLSVL.

This rearrangement joins TRBV10-3 to TRBJ1-6; a weak D match, TRBD1 (5 bases). The CDR3 extends over 14 amino acids. The V end was cut by 5 bases, the J end by 5 bases, with 10 bases between. Germline assignment: CDR1 ENHRY and CDR2 SYGVKD. The CDR3 sequence is CAISQRQNNSPLHF. The CDR3 bases are TGTGCCATCAGTCAGAGACAGAATAATTCACCCCTCCACTTT.

V usage is TRBV11-2 and J usage is TRBJ2-1, with a possible D match to TRBD2 (6 bases). Trimming took 5 bases from V and 7 from J, leaving 21 bases between them. This CDR3 is built from 16 residues. Germline loops: CDR1 SGHAT, CDR2 FQNNGV. CDR3 amino acids: CASSPQAGALGNEQFF. CDR3 in DNA: TGTGCCAGCAGCCCCCAAGCGGGCGCGTTGGGGAATGAGCAGTTCTTC.

The J gene is TRBJ2-7, the V gene TRBV5-1; tentatively, D is TRBD2 (5 bases). V gave up 2 bases and J gave up 6 bases, with 9 bases separating them. The CDR3 contains 12 residues. In germline, CDR1 is SGHRS, CDR2 YFSETQ. The CDR3 spells CASSLSGGEQYF. The CDR3 DNA sequence: TGCGCCAGCAGCTTAAGTGGAGGCGAGCAGTACTTC.

The chain recombines TRBV11-1 with TRBJ2-2, with TRBD1 matching 7 bases. CDR1 is SGHAT, CDR2 FQDESV, per germline (reference sequence). The CDR3 is made up of 14 amino acids. With 4 bases clipped from V and 7 bases from J, the junction kept 6 bases outside the gene matches. CDR3 coding DNA: TGTGCCAGCAGCTCAGACAGGGTTTTCGGGGAGCTGTTTTTT. Its protein is CASSSDRVFGELFF.

The genes are TRBV5-1 and TRBJ2-3; D not certain. Trimming shortened V by 4 bases and J by 0 bases, and 12 bases separated the two germline ends. The CDR3 is 15 amino acids. CDR1 and CDR2 from the germline V gene are SGHRS and YFSETQ. The CDR3 bases are TGCGCCAGCAGCGAGGTTTCGCCGAGCACAGATACGCAGTATTTT. It translates to CASSEVSPSTDTQYF.

The J gene is TRBJ2-7, the V gene TRBV27; no clear D. The CDR3 is 13 amino acids. CDR1 is MNHEY, CDR2 SMNVEV, per germline (reference sequence). Trimming pared 3 bases from V and 3 bases from J, leaving 9 bases between. CDR3 protein: CASSFVGLYEQYF. CDR3 bases: TGTGCCAGCAGTTTCGTCGGTCTCTACGAGCAGTACTTC.

The chain employs TRBV18 and TRBJ1-1, with D uncertain. The CDR3 has 13 amino acids. The germline V gene encodes CDR1 KGHSH and CDR2 LQKENI. Trimming left V 3 bases short and J 2 bases short, with 7 bases between. This CDR3 reads CASSPDKNTEAFF. The CDR3 DNA sequence: TGTGCCAGCTCACCTGACAAAAACACTGAAGCTTTCTTT. Complete variable domain (other parts from reference TRBV18 and TRBJ1-1): NAGVMQNPRHLVRRRGQEARLRCSPMKGHSHVYWYRQLPEEGLKFMVYLQKENIIDESGMPKERFSAEFPKEGPSILRIQQVVRGDSAAYFCASSPDKNTEAFFGQGTRLTVV.

V is TRBV5-4 and J is TRBJ2-3, with TRBD1 matching over 7 bases. Germline CDR1 and CDR2: SGHNT and YYREEE (reference sequence). The length of the CDR3 is 15 residues. Losses at the gene ends were 9 bases for V and 1 base for J; bases not matched to a gene: 11. The CDR3 DNA sequence: TGTGCCACCGAGGCCCCGGGACAGCGCACAGATACGCAGTATTTT. Protein sequence: CATEAPGQRTDTQYF.

The rearrangement joins TRBV7-2 to TRBJ1-2, with D possibly being TRBD1 (5 bases). Germline CDR1 is SGHTA and CDR2 is FQGNSA. The CDR3 has 13 amino acids. Trimming pared 0 bases from V and 5 bases from J, leaving 7 bases between. CDR3 sequence: CASSLATGYGYTF. Written as DNA, the CDR3 is TGTGCCAGCAGCTTAGCAACAGGTTATGGCTACACCTTC.

V is TRBV28 and J is TRBJ2-7; TRBD1 aligns across 8 bases. V shed 2 bases, J shed 5 bases, and the junction held 11 bases outside the gene matches. The CDR3 has 16 amino acids. The germline gives CDR1 MDHEN, CDR2 SYDVKM. The CDR3 DNA reads as TGTGCCAGCAGTTTACCAGACAGGGGCGTCGGAGACGAGCAGTACTTC. Translation: CASSLPDRGVGDEQYF.

V gene TRBV4-3 combines with J gene TRBJ2-3; D gene ambiguous. Germline V gene data show CDR1 as LGHNA and CDR2 as YSLEER. This CDR3 has 17 amino acids. Between the trimmed V and J ends, which lost 0 bases and 1 base, there was a span of 14 bases. CDR3 sequence (DNA): TGCGCCAGCAGCCAAGAATGGCTGACGGGTGGCACAGATACGCAGTATTTT. It is translated as CASSQEWLTGGTDTQYF.

The chain combines TRBV11-2 with TRBJ1-3; 7 bases align to TRBD1. Germline V gene lookup returns CDR1 SGHAT and CDR2 FQNNGV. The CDR3 spans 13 residues. The V and J ends lost 5 bases and 11 bases, in that order; junction bases with no gene match: 9. The chain's CDR3 is CASSPGQSFSIYF. DNA for the CDR3: TGTGCCAGCAGCCCGGGACAGTCATTCTCCATATATTTT.

This clone occurred a few times. The rearrangement uses TRBV19 and TRBJ2-7; TRBD1 aligns across 8 bases. The V gene end was trimmed by 4 bases and the J gene end by 1 base; junction bases not matched to a gene: 3. Germline-derived CDR1 and CDR2 are LNHDA and SQIVND (reference sequence). CDR3 length: 14 residues. The CDR3 reads CASSKQGGSYEQYF. In DNA form, the CDR3 reads TGTGCCAGTAGTAAACAGGGGGGATCCTACGAGCAGTACTTC. Based on the CDR3 plus reference TRBV19 and TRBJ2-7, the full variable domain is DGGITQSPKYLFRKEGQNVTLSCEQNLNHDAMYWYRQDPGQGLRLIYYSQIVNDFQKGDIAEGYSVSREKKESFPLTVTSAQKNPTAFYLCASSKQGGSYEQYFGPGTRLTVT.

The chain recombines TRBV18 with TRBJ1-2; D is unclear. V lost 1 base and J lost 3, with 9 bases in between. The CDR3 runs to 14 residues. Germline V CDR1 and CDR2: KGHSH, LQKENI. The DNA for the CDR3 is TGTGCCAGCTCACCACGTGTCATAGACTATGGCTACACCTTC. Translation: CASSPRVIDYGYTF.

This clone was seen more than once but under ten times. The chain recombines TRBV15 with TRBJ2-7, with TRBD1 identical over 7 bases. Germline assignment: CDR1 LNHNV and CDR2 YYDKDF (reference sequence). Trimming took 3 bases from V and 0 from J; bases not matched to a gene: 5. The CDR3 has 15 residues. The DNA of the CDR3 is TGTGCCACCAGCAGTCCGTGGGACAGCTCCTACGAGCAGTACTTC. Translation: CATSSPWDSSYEQYF.

V and J are TRBV5-6 and TRBJ1-5; D call uncertain. Trimming pared 2 bases from V and 2 bases from J, leaving 14 bases between. This CDR3 spans 16 amino acids. Germline CDR1 SGHDT, CDR2 YYEEEE. CDR3 DNA: TGTGCCAGCAGCTTTGCCGGGGAAAGAGGCAATCAGCCCCAGCATTTT. Protein: CASSFAGERGNQPQHF.

The rearrangement joins TRBV6-6 to TRBJ2-1; D perhaps matches TRBD2 (6 bases). The CDR3 is made up of 16 amino acids. The V end lost 7 bases, the J end lost 0 bases, and 16 bases lay between the germline ends. Germline CDR1 reads MNHNY; CDR2 reads SVGAGI (reference sequence). CDR3: CASIKARGGSYNEQFF. CDR3 DNA: TGTGCCAGCATAAAGGCTCGGGGAGGCTCCTACAATGAGCAGTTCTTC.

The genes are TRBV27 and TRBJ1-1, with 10 bases that match TRBD1. With V trimmed by 5 bases and J by 5 bases, 11 bases remained unmatched. The germline gives CDR1 MNHEY, CDR2 SMNVEV (reference sequence). This CDR3 comprises 16 residues. DNA for the CDR3: TGTGCCAGCAGTCCAGGGACAGGGGAAGAGTTGACTGAAGCTTTCTTT. Protein product: CASSPGTGEELTEAFF.

The rearrangement joins TRBV5-1 to TRBJ1-1, with a weak D call TRBD1 (6 bases). Trimming removed 1 base from V and 4 bases from J, with 14 bases in between. CDR1 and CDR2 (germline): SGHRS, YFSETQ. The length of the CDR3 is 15 residues. The CDR3 reads CASSLIRGRSTEAFF. The CDR3 nucleotides read TGCGCCAGCAGCTTGATCAGGGGACGGAGCACTGAAGCTTTCTTT.

This chain links TRBV6-5 with TRBJ2-3; D possibly corresponds to TRBD2 (5 bases). The CDR3 runs to 14 residues. Germline values: CDR1 MNHEY, CDR2 SVGAGI. Trimming cost V 5 bases and J 3 bases, with 12 bases left between them. DNA for the CDR3: TGTGCCAGCAGTACGGGGATAGCGACAGATACGCAGTATTTT. Its protein is CASSTGIATDTQYF.

The chain carries TRBV12-5 and TRBJ2-3; 7 positions agree with TRBD1. CDR3 length equals 17 residues. CDR1 LGHNT and CDR2 FRNRAP come from the germline V gene. Trimming cost V 3 bases and J 0 bases; bases outside gene matches: 9. This CDR3 is CASGFMTGIPSTDTQYF. CDR3 sequence (DNA): TGTGCTAGTGGTTTTATGACAGGGATACCTAGCACAGATACGCAGTATTTT.

The V call is TRBV11-2, the J call TRBJ2-7, with D perhaps matching TRBD1 (6 bases). The CDR3 covers 14 residues. Germline lookup yields CDR1 SGHAT and CDR2 FQNNGV. Trimming removed 5 bases from V and 0 bases from J, with 11 bases in between. The CDR3 here is CASSRRTASYEQYF. The CDR3 nucleotides read TGTGCCAGCAGCCGACGGACAGCCTCCTACGAGCAGTACTTC.

The chain has TRBV10-1 and TRBJ1-2; D unclear. This CDR3 contains 13 residues. V lost 2 bases to trimming and J lost 11 bases, with 15 bases between them. CDR1 and CDR2 from the germline V gene are WNHNN and SYGVQD (reference sequence). The CDR3 spells CASSEVHRKWYTF. The CDR3 DNA follows: TGCGCCAGCAGTGAGGTACACCGCAAGTGGTACACCTTC.

The rearrangement joins TRBV5-4 to TRBJ2-7, with a weak D call TRBD1 (6 bases). Looked up from germline, CDR1 is SGHNT and CDR2 is YYREEE (reference sequence). The V and J ends lost 4 bases and 5 bases respectively, with 13 bases between them. This CDR3 is 13 amino acids long. CDR3 bases: TGTGCCAGCAGCACCAGCTACAGGGACGAGCAGTACTTC. The encoded protein is CASSTSYRDEQYF.

This clone appeared once. V gene TRBV28 combines with J gene TRBJ1-1; 10 bases map to TRBD1. CDR3 length equals 17 residues. Germline V gene lookup returns CDR1 MDHEN and CDR2 SYDVKM. After removal of 5 bases from V and 7 bases from J, the junction contained 16 bases not matched to a gene. In DNA, the CDR3 is TGTGCCAGCAGTGGGACAGGGGCCACACGGGTGATGGGTGAAGCTTTCTTT. Translating gives CASSGTGATRVMGEAFF.

The genes are TRBV30 and TRBJ1-2; 7 nucleotides align to TRBD1. V lost 4 bases, J lost 1 base, and 6 bases stayed unmatched. The V gene's germline CDR1 is GTSNPN and CDR2 SVGIG (reference sequence). The CDR3 length is 14 residues. The CDR3 DNA sequence: TGTGCCTGGATGGGACAGCGTGTTAACTATGGCTACACCTTC. It is translated as CAWMGQRVNYGYTF.

J is TRBJ1-1 and V is TRBV7-2; a weak D match, TRBD1 (5 bases). The CDR3 runs to 16 residues. The V end was cut by 5 bases, the J end by 2 bases, with 18 bases between. Germline V CDR1 and CDR2: SGHTA, FQGNSA. CDR3 coding DNA: TGTGCCAGCAGCCAACAGGTGGGGATCCGAAACACTGAAGCTTTCTTT. Amino acid sequence: CASSQQVGIRNTEAFF.